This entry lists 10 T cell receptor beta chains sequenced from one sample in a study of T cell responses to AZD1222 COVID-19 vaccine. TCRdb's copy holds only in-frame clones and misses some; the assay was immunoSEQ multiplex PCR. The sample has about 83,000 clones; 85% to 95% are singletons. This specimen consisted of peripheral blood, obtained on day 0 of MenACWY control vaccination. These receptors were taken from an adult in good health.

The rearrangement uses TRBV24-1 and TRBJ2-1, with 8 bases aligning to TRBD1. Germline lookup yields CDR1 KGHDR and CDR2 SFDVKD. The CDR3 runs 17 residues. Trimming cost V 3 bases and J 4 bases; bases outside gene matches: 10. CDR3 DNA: TGTGCCACCAGTGATGGGGCAGGGGGCGCAGAATACAATGAGCAGTTCTTC. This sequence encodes CATSDGAGGAEYNEQFF.

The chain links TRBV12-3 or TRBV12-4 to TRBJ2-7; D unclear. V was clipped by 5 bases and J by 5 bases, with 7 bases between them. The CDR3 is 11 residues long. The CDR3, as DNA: TGTGCCAGCAGTCAGAGCCACGAGCAGTACTTC. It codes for CASSQSHEQYF.

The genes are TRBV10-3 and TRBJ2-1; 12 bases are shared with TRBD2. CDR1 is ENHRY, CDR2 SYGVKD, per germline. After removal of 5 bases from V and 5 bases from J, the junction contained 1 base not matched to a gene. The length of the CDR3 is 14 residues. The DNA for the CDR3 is TGTGCCATCAGTAGACTAGCGGGAGACAATGAGCAGTTCTTC. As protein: CAISRLAGDNEQFF.

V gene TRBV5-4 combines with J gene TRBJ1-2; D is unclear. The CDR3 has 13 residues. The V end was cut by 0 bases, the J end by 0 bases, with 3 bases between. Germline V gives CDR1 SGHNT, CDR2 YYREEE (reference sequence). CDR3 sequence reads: CASSLGTNYGYTF. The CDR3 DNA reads TGTGCCAGCAGCTTGGGAACTAACTATGGCTACACCTTC.

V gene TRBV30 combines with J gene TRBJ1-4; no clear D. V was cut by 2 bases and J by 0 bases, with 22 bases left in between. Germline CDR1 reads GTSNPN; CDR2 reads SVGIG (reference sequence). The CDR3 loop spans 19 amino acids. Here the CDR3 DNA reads TGTGCCTGGAGTCAACTAGGGAATGGCGGAATAGCAACTAATGAAAAACTGTTTTTT. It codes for CAWSQLGNGGIATNEKLFF.

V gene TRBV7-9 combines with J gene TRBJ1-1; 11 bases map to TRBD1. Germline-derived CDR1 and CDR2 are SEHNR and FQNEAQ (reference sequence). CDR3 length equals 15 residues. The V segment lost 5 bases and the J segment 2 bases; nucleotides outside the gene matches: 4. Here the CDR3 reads CASSEDRGRNTEAFF. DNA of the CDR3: TGTGCCAGCAGCGAGGACAGGGGGCGAAACACTGAAGCTTTCTTT.

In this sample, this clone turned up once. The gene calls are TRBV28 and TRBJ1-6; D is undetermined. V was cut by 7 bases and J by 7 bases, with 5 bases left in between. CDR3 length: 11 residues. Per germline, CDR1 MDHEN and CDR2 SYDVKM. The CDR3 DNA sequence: TGTGCCAGCACCAAAAATTCACCCCTCCACTTT. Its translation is CASTKNSPLHF.

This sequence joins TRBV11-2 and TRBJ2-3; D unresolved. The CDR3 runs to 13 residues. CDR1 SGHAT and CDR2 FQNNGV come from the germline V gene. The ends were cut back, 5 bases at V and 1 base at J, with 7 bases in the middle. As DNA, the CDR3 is TGTGCCAGCAGCCCCGACCGCACAGATACGCAGTATTTT. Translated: CASSPDRTDTQYF.

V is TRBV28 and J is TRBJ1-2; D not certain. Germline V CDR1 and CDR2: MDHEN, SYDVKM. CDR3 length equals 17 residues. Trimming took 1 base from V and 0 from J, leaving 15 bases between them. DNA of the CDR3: TGTGCCAGCAGTTTATTGGGAGGGCTGGGGTCTAACTATGGCTACACCTTC. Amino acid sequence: CASSLLGGLGSNYGYTF.

The CDR3 coding sequence is TGTGCCAGCAGCGATGCTAGCGGCCAAGAGACCCAGTACTTC. Translating it yields CASSDASGQETQYF. The chain combines TRBV7-8 with TRBJ2-5; 7 nucleotides match TRBD2. Trimming cost V 5 bases and J 1 base; bases outside gene matches: 4. The germline gives CDR1 SGHVS, CDR2 FQNEAQ. The CDR3 is made up of 14 amino acids.